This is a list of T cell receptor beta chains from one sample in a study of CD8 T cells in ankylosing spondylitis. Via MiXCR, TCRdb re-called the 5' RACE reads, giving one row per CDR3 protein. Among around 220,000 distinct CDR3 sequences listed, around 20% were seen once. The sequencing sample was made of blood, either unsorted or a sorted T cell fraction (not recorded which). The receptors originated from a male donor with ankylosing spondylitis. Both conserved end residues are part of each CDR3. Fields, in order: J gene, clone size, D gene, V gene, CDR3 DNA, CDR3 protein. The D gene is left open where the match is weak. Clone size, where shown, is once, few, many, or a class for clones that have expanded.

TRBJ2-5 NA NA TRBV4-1 TGCGCCAGCAGCCAAGATACCGGACAAGGAGAGACCCAGTACTTC CASSQDTGQGETQYF
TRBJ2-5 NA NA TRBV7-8 TGTGCCAGCAGCGATATGTACCGGGAACTAGAGGCGACCCAGTACTTC CASSDMYRELEATQYF
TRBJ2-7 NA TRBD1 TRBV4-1 TGCGCCAGCAGCCACCCCACAGGGACAGGGACCTCCTACGAGCAGTACTTC CASSHPTGTGTSYEQYF
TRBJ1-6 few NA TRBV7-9 TGTGCCAGCAGCTTAGGAGGCCTGGGTTCACCCCTCCACTTT CASSLGGLGSPLHF
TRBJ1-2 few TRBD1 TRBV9 TGTGCCAGCAGCCCCCCCGGGACAGGGGGCCCGGCAGGAGGCTACACCTTC CASSPPGTGGPAGGYTF
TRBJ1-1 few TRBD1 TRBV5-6 TGTGCCAGCAGCTTGCCGGGGACAGGGAAAAAAGACACTGAAGCTTTCTTT CASSLPGTGKKDTEAFF
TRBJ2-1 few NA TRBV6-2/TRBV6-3 TGTGCCAGCAGTCTACAGGGGGGGGTCGCGGTTTACTACAATGAGCAGTTCTTC CASSLQGGVAVYYNEQFF
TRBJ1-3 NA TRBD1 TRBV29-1 TGCAGCGTTCAGCAGGGGGGCGGAAACACCATATATTTT CSVQQGGGNTIYF
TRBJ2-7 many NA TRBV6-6 TGTGCCAGCAGTTACGGCGGGGAATACGAGCAGTACTTC CASSYGGEYEQYF
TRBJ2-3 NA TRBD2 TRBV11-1 TGTGCCAGCAGCTACCCCCGAGGACTAGCGGGGGGCACAGATACGCAGTATTTT CASSYPRGLAGGTDTQYF
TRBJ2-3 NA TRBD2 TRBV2 TGTGCCAGCAGACCCCCCGGGACTAGCATAACAGATACGCAGTATTTT CASRPPGTSITDTQYF
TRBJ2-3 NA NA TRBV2 TGTGCCAGCAGTGCCTTAGGCAGGGCAGATACGCAGTATTTT CASSALGRADTQYF
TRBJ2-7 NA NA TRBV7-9 TGTGCCAGCAGCCAACCGACAGACTACGAGCAGTACTTC CASSQPTDYEQYF
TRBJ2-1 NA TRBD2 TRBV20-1 TGCAGTGCAACAAATCTAGCGGGAGTCGACAATGAGCAGTTCTTC CSATNLAGVDNEQFF
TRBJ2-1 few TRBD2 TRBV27 TGTGCCAGCAGTTTACTAGCGGGTGGATACAATGAGCAGTTCTTC CASSLLAGGYNEQFF
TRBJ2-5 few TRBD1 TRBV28 TGTGCCAGCAGTTCAAGGACAGGGATGCACCAAGAGACCCAGTACTTC CASSSRTGMHQETQYF